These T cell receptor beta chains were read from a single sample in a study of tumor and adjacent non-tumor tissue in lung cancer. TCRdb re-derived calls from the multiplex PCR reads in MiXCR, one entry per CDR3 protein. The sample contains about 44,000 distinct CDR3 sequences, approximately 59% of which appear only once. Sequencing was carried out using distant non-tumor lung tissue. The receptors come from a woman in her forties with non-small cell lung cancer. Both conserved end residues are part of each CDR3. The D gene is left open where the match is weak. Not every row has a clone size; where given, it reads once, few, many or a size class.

cdr3_aa: CASSLAVISVRSVLYNEQFF; cdr3_nt: TGTGCCAGCAGCTTAGCCGTTATTAGCGTGAGATCTGTACTGTACAATGAGCAGTTCTTC; d_call: -; v_call: TRBV7-9; clone_size: few; j_call: TRBJ2-1
cdr3_aa: CGSSSHRASNEKLFF; cdr3_nt: TGTGGAAGCAGTTCTCACCGTGCATCTAATGAAAAACTGTTTTTT; d_call: -; v_call: TRBV12-3/TRBV12-4; clone_size: -; j_call: TRBJ1-4
cdr3_aa: CVSSSSLRGGTYEQYF; cdr3_nt: TGTGTCAGCAGCTCCTCTCTTCGGGGGGGGACCTATGAGCAGTACTTC; d_call: TRBD2; v_call: TRBV11-3; clone_size: -; j_call: TRBJ2-7
cdr3_aa: CASSVGTSGRATNTQYF; cdr3_nt: TGTGCCAGCAGCGTCGGGACTAGCGGGAGAGCCACAAATACGCAGTATTTT; d_call: TRBD2; v_call: TRBV5-6; clone_size: -; j_call: TRBJ2-3
cdr3_aa: CASSPRLVPNSPLHF; cdr3_nt: TGTGCCAGCAGCCCGAGGCTAGTGCCGAATTCACCCCTCCACTTT; d_call: -; v_call: TRBV13; clone_size: many; j_call: TRBJ1-6
cdr3_aa: CACEGMNNEHFF; cdr3_nt: TGTGCCTGCGAGGGAATGAACAATGAGCACTTCTTC; d_call: -; v_call: TRBV30; clone_size: -; j_call: TRBJ2-1
cdr3_aa: CASSFKGAPNQSQHF; cdr3_nt: TGTGCCAGCAGCTTTAAAGGGGCACCCAATCAGTCCCAGCATTTT; d_call: -; v_call: TRBV11-2; clone_size: -; j_call: TRBJ1-5
cdr3_aa: CAWSVGGVAYEQYF; cdr3_nt: TGTGCCTGGAGTGTCGGGGGGGTAGCCTACGAGCAGTACTTC; d_call: TRBD2; v_call: TRBV30; clone_size: -; j_call: TRBJ2-7
cdr3_aa: CASSWGRAERLFF; cdr3_nt: TGTGCCAGCTCCTGGGGTAGGGCAGAAAGACTGTTTTTT; d_call: -; v_call: TRBV28; clone_size: -; j_call: TRBJ1-4
cdr3_aa: CSALDGQSTYGYTF; cdr3_nt: TGCAGTGCCCTCGACGGACAGTCAACTTATGGCTACACCTTC; d_call: -; v_call: TRBV20-1; clone_size: many; j_call: TRBJ1-2
cdr3_aa: CASSYRQGTGANVLTF; cdr3_nt: TGTGCCAGCAGTTACCGACAGGGGACTGGGGCCAACGTCCTGACTTTC; d_call: TRBD1; v_call: TRBV6-5; clone_size: many; j_call: TRBJ2-6